The rows below give T cell receptor beta chains drawn from one sample of a study of spatial heterogeneity in lung cancer. TCRdb itself ran the 5' RACE reads through MiXCR, one entry per CDR3 protein. This table has about 3,100 distinct CDR3 sequences, roughly 12% appearing once. The material was lung tumor tissue, obtained at surgery. Every receptor here comes from a male donor with early-stage non-small cell lung cancer. The CDR3 runs from the conserved cysteine through the conserved F or W. The order of the fields is CDR3 DNA, CDR3 protein, CDR3 length, J gene, V gene, clone size, D gene. A D gene is named only where the DNA matches it firmly. A clone size is listed for some rows: how often the clone was seen (once, few, many), or a class if it is expanded.

TGTGCCAGCAGCTTATCCCCCGACGGGAGGAAAAACATTCAGTACTTC CASSLSPDGRKNIQYF 16 TRBJ2-4 TRBV7-2 - TRBD2
TGTGCCAGCAGCACAGGACAAGGGGCCCCAGGTACGCAGTATTTT CASSTGQGAPGTQYF 15 TRBJ2-3 TRBV9 medium-sized -
TGTGCCAGCAGCTTAGGTGAAAAACTGTTTTTT CASSLGEKLFF 11 TRBJ1-4 TRBV11-3 medium-sized -
TGTGCCAGCAGCCTGGGCAGTCACCAAGAGACCCAGTACTTC CASSLGSHQETQYF 14 TRBJ2-5 TRBV14 medium-sized -
TGTGCCAGCACCCTGGACAGGGCAAACTATGGCTACACCTTC CASTLDRANYGYTF 14 TRBJ1-2 TRBV2 medium-sized TRBD1
TGCGCCAGCAGCCCCCAGGATTCGAACTATGGCTACACCTTC CASSPQDSNYGYTF 14 TRBJ1-2 TRBV4-1 medium-sized -
TGTGCCTGGAGTGTCTGGGGAGGGTACCAAGAGACCCAGTACTTC CAWSVWGGYQETQYF 15 TRBJ2-5 TRBV30 large TRBD2
TGTGCCAGCAGTCCCTGGGACAGGGGCGGGGAGCTGTTTTTT CASSPWDRGGELFF 14 TRBJ2-2 TRBV28 medium-sized TRBD1
TGCAGTGCTAGAGACCCGCAGGGATCACCCCTCCACTTT CSARDPQGSPLHF 13 TRBJ1-6 TRBV20-1 medium-sized -
TGTGCCAGCAGCCCCGGACAGGGGCTAATGGGGGGCTACACCTTC CASSPGQGLMGGYTF 15 TRBJ1-2 TRBV7-3 medium-sized TRBD1
TGCAGCGTTGAAGGTGACAGGGAGGTTACTTCCACGCAGTATTTT CSVEGDREVTSTQYF 15 TRBJ2-3 TRBV29-1 medium-sized -
TGTGCCAGCAGCTTGTTGGGGGACGAGCAGTACTTC CASSLLGDEQYF 12 TRBJ2-7 TRBV5-6 medium-sized -
TGTGCCAGCAGTTCGTCCCCTGGCGAGCAGTACTTC CASSSSPGEQYF 12 TRBJ2-7 TRBV28 few -
TGCGCCAGCAGCCAAGATTTTCGAGGGGGCCCCTACGAGCAGTACTTC CASSQDFRGGPYEQYF 16 TRBJ2-7 TRBV4-1 many TRBD1
TGCGCCAGCAGCTTGGGGGTGACGATGGAGGATGAGCAGTTCTTC CASSLGVTMEDEQFF 15 TRBJ2-1 TRBV5-1 medium-sized -
TGTGCCAGCAGCCCCGGGGCAGGGCCAGCAGATACGCAGTATTTT CASSPGAGPADTQYF 15 TRBJ2-3 TRBV7-2 many -
TGCAGTGCTAAAGAATGGGGGGTGGGTGCTGAAGCTTTCTTT CSAKEWGVGAEAFF 14 TRBJ1-1 TRBV20-1 medium-sized -
TGTGCCAGCAGCTTGCGGGGCAGGGTTTTGGACGAGCAGTACTTC CASSLRGRVLDEQYF 15 TRBJ2-7 TRBV5-5 medium-sized -
TGTGCCAGCAGCTTAGGAGGACAGGGAAAGTACGAGCAGTACTTC CASSLGGQGKYEQYF 15 TRBJ2-7 TRBV7-6 - TRBD1
TGTGCCAGCAGGTCCCCTAGCACAGATACGCAGTATTTT CASRSPSTDTQYF 13 TRBJ2-3 TRBV6-1 medium-sized -
TGTGCCAGCAGCTTAGGCAGGGCCTACACTGAAGCTTTCTTT CASSLGRAYTEAFF 14 TRBJ1-1 TRBV7-2 few -
TGTGCCAGCAGCGGCGGGCAGGGGTCTTATGAGCAGTTCTTC CASSGGQGSYEQFF 14 TRBJ2-1 TRBV9 many -
TGTGCCAGCAGTCAGGATTCCTCCTACGAGCAGTACTTC CASSQDSSYEQYF 13 TRBJ2-7 TRBV7-2 medium-sized -
TGTGCCAGCGGCCGGGACAACCAAGAGACCCAGTACTTC CASGRDNQETQYF 13 TRBJ2-5 TRBV16 few -
TGCAGCGTTGTTGCGGGGTTGGGAGAATCTTTTGGCTACACCTTC CSVVAGLGESFGYTF 15 TRBJ1-2 TRBV29-1 many -
TGTGCCAGCAGCCTGTATGGGAAGGGGGAATCACCCCTCCACTTT CASSLYGKGESPLHF 15 TRBJ1-6 TRBV5-6 medium-sized -
TGTGCCACCAGTGCGGCGGGCTACACCGGGGAGCTGTTTTTT CATSAAGYTGELFF 14 TRBJ2-2 TRBV24-1 medium-sized -
TGTGCCAGCAGCCAAGGAAGAAACACTGAAGCTTTCTTT CASSQGRNTEAFF 13 TRBJ1-1 TRBV7-3 once -
TGCGCCAGCGCCGACCTGACGATGCACCTTGGCTACACCTTC CASADLTMHLGYTF 14 TRBJ1-2 TRBV5-1 medium-sized -
TGCAGTGCTAGAGGGGTTAGCGGGGGGGTCTCCTCTCATACGCAGTATTTT CSARGVSGGVSSHTQYF 17 TRBJ2-3 TRBV20-1 medium-sized TRBD2
TGTGCCAGCAGCTTAGATGTCGGGGGGCTGTCTGAAGCTTTCTTT CASSLDVGGLSEAFF 15 TRBJ1-1 TRBV7-2 medium-sized -
TGCGCCAGCAGCTTGGGGGCGAGAGATACGCAGTATTTT CASSLGARDTQYF 13 TRBJ2-3 TRBV5-1 medium-sized -
TGTGCCAGCAGTCCCTATGGGGGGGGGACTGAAGCTTTCTTT CASSPYGGGTEAFF 14 TRBJ1-1 TRBV12-3/TRBV12-4 many -
TGTGCCACCTCCGGGACAGGGTTTACCAATGAGCAGTTCTTC CATSGTGFTNEQFF 14 TRBJ2-1 TRBV24-1 medium-sized TRBD1
TGTGCCAGCAGCTTCGTCGGGGTCGGGGAGACCCAGTACTTC CASSFVGVGETQYF 14 TRBJ2-5 TRBV7-8 - -
TGCAGCGTGGACCAGTGGGGGGCGGGATCACCCCTCCACTTT CSVDQWGAGSPLHF 14 TRBJ1-6 TRBV29-1 medium-sized -
TGTGCCACCAGTGGTGTCCAGGGCGGTGAAGCTTTCTTT CATSGVQGGEAFF 13 TRBJ1-1 TRBV24-1 many -
TGTGCCAGCAGTTTATCGGGTTCTAGGACGGCGGGGGCGAGACAGCCCCAGCATTTC CASSLSGSRTAGARQPQHF 19 TRBJ1-5 TRBV27 once -
TGCAGTGCTAGAGGTGGGGGACTAGCGGTGTCGAACACCGGGGAGCTGTTTTTT CSARGGGLAVSNTGELFF 18 TRBJ2-2 TRBV20-1 medium-sized TRBD2
TGCAGCGTCGGACAGCCGGGAGACTATGGCTACACCTTC CSVGQPGDYGYTF 13 TRBJ1-2 TRBV29-1 medium-sized -
TGTGCCAGCAGCTTAGATCGGGGACAGCCTCACTTCTACGAGCAGTACTTC CASSLDRGQPHFYEQYF 17 TRBJ2-7 TRBV11-2 medium-sized TRBD1
TGTGCCAGCAGCCTTCTGGGACTAGCGACCGGAGGGGCCCAGTACTTC CASSLLGLATGGAQYF 16 TRBJ2-5 TRBV3-1 - TRBD2
TGTGCCACCAGCAGAGAGAGTGGGTCCGGGGCCAACGTCCTGACTTTC CATSRESGSGANVLTF 16 TRBJ2-6 TRBV15 large -
TGTGCCAGCAGTTTACCGGGCAGCTACACCGGGGAGCTGTTTTTT CASSLPGSYTGELFF 15 TRBJ2-2 TRBV28 medium-sized -
TGTGCCAGCAGCTTCGGCAAAGCTGTTAACTATGGCTACACCTTC CASSFGKAVNYGYTF 15 TRBJ1-2 TRBV7-2 medium-sized -
TGTGCCAGCAGCTTAGCCCGTCAGGGTGAGCAGTTCTTC CASSLARQGEQFF 13 TRBJ2-1 TRBV7-2 medium-sized -
TGTGCCAGCAGCTTATGGACTAGCGGGGACTACAATGAGCAGTTCTTC CASSLWTSGDYNEQFF 16 TRBJ2-1 TRBV7-9 few TRBD2
TGTGCCAGCAGGATCGGGGGGTACACAGATACGCAGTATTTT CASRIGGYTDTQYF 14 TRBJ2-3 TRBV12-3/TRBV12-4 medium-sized TRBD2
TGTGCCAGCAGTTTAGGGCCGGGACTAGCGAACAATGAGCAGTTCTTC CASSLGPGLANNEQFF 16 TRBJ2-1 TRBV12-3/TRBV12-4 medium-sized TRBD2
TGTGCCAGCAGCTCCGCGGGGGGCCGCCAAGAGACCCAGTACTTC CASSSAGGRQETQYF 15 TRBJ2-5 TRBV7-3 few TRBD2
TGTGCCAGCAGCTCGCAACAGGGAAGAGGGGTGAGGGGCTACACCTTC CASSSQQGRGVRGYTF 16 TRBJ1-2 TRBV7-2 medium-sized -
TGTGCCAGCATAAAAGGGCTTGGTTACACAGATACGCAGTATTTT CASIKGLGYTDTQYF 15 TRBJ2-3 TRBV2 medium-sized -
TGCAGTGCTAGGGGCAGGAGCGAGCAGTACTTC CSARGRSEQYF 11 TRBJ2-7 TRBV20-1 few -
TGCGCCAGCAGCTTGGGGGCAAGAACCAACACCGGGGAGCTGTTTTTT CASSLGARTNTGELFF 16 TRBJ2-2 TRBV5-1 medium-sized -
TGTGCCAGCAGCCAAGTGCAAGGTGGCAAAGAGACCCAGTACTTC CASSQVQGGKETQYF 15 TRBJ2-5 TRBV4-2 many -
TGTGCCAGCAGCTTAGCTTGGTTTAGCGGGGGCTTCGAGACCCAGTACTTC CASSLAWFSGGFETQYF 17 TRBJ2-5 TRBV7-8 medium-sized TRBD2
TGTGCCAGCAGCTCCTCACGCGATCAGCCCCAGCATTTT CASSSSRDQPQHF 13 TRBJ1-5 TRBV7-2 - -
TGTGCCAGCAGTTTTTCGACAGGTGAGCAGTTCTTC CASSFSTGEQFF 12 TRBJ2-1 TRBV28 medium-sized -
TGTGCCAGCAGCAGGACAGTACAAGAGACCCAGTACTTC CASSRTVQETQYF 13 TRBJ2-5 TRBV6-1 large -
TGTGCCAGCAGCGGCCCCGGACAAAGCTCCTACAATGAGCAGTTCTTC CASSGPGQSSYNEQFF 16 TRBJ2-1 TRBV13 medium-sized -